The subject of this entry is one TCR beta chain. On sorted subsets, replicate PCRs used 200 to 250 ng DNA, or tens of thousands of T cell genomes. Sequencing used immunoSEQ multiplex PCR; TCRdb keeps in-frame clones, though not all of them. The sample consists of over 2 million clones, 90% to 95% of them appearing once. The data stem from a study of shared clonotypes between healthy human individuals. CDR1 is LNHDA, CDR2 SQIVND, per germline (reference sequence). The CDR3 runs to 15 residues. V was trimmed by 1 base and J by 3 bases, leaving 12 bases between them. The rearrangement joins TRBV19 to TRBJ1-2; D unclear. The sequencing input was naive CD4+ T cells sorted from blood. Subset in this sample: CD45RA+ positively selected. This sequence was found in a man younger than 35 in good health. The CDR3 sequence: CASSIVGGIHYGYTF. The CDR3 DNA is TGTGCCAGTAGTATAGTAGGCGGGATCCACTATGGCTACACCTTC.